The source of this T cell receptor (beta chain) is a study of cytomegalovirus exposure and HLA in healthy donors. Broader study findings: TCR beta chain V- and J-gene trimming was linked, in a later analysis, to a missense variant in DCLRE1C. The investigators catalogued 150 to 200 TCR beta chains as cytomegalovirus-associated. In vitro experiments confirmed that a few CMV-associated chains were specific for CMV antigens.

On this clone: Its target is not known.

Germline trimming cut 0 bases from V and 12 bases from J; bases unmatched to any gene: 7. This CDR3 has 14 amino acids. CDR1 and CDR2 (germline): LGHNT, FRNRAP. This PCR relied on a set of 60 Vbeta primers and 13 Jbeta primers. Sequencing used immunoSEQ multiplex PCR; TCRdb keeps in-frame clones, though not all of them. The sample has 100,000 to 150,000 clones, roughly 79% seen once; the top ten hold 2.7%. Sequencing used PBMCs. This chain connects TRBV12-5 to TRBJ2-7, with 11 bases lining up with TRBD2. The receptor comes from a boy aged 2 to 10 in good health and CMV-seronegative. The CDR3 DNA reads TGTGCTAGTGGTTTGGTGCCTAGCGGGGGGTATCTGTACTTC. Translating it yields CASGLVPSGGYLYF.